This T cell receptor beta chain was retrieved from a study of beta chain features in type 1 diabetes. For the study at large: Investigators examined more than 90 million sorted cells across all samples. Study-level findings and limits: In the patient group, naive, central memory and Treg TCRB repertoires seemed more alike than in the healthy donor group. Type 1 diabetes patients had VDJ junctions that carried fewer insertions and more deletions.

cDNA synthesis used the whole RNA isolate, giving expressed TCRB sequences. Profiling relied on immunoSEQ multiplex PCR, and the TCRdb table lists in-frame clones only, not all of them. The sample contains 310,000 or so clones, around 10% of which appear only once. V was shortened by 2 bases and J by 5 bases, with 14 bases between the two germline ends. Per germline, CDR1 SGHRS and CDR2 YFSETQ. The CDR3 contains 15 residues. This clone was counted only a few times. Its antigen is not identified. V is TRBV5-1 and J is TRBJ2-4, with TRBD2 as a possible D gene (5 bases). Sequenced input: naive CD4+ T cells from blood. This TCR was recovered from a woman younger than 45 in good health. The CDR3 is CASSFATPLENIQYF. CDR3 nucleotide sequence: TGCGCCAGCAGCTTCGCTACCCCACTAGAAAACATTCAGTACTTC.